A selection of T cell receptor beta chains follows, all from one sample in a study of regulatory dendritic cells for organ transplantation. Assay: immunoSEQ multiplex PCR; the TCRdb copy retains only in-frame clones and omits some. Among 25,000 to 30,000 clones listed, more than 65% were seen once. The sequenced material came from naive CD8+ T cells from blood. Every receptor here comes from a human donor in good health. Both conserved end residues are part of each CDR3. The order of the fields is D gene, V gene, J gene, clone size, CDR3 DNA, CDR3 protein. D genes are given only for firm matches. Only some rows state a clone size, as once, few, many or a class for expanded clones.

>TRBD1|TRBV5-4|TRBJ2-7|-
TGTGCCAGCAGCCATGGACAGGGTGCCTACGAGCAGTACTTC
CASSHGQGAYEQYF
>TRBD2|TRBV7-2|TRBJ2-7|few
TGTGCCAGCAGCTTCGCGGGGGGTTTTACCTACGAGCAGTACTTC
CASSFAGGFTYEQYF
>-|TRBV7-3|TRBJ1-1|-
TGTGCCAGCAGCTTAAGGGGGGGGTACCAGGCCATGAACACTGAAGCTTTCTTT
CASSLRGGYQAMNTEAFF
>TRBD1|TRBV6-5|TRBJ1-4|-
TGTGCCAGCAGTTACTCCTGGACAGGACAAGGAGAAAAACTGTTTTTT
CASSYSWTGQGEKLFF
>TRBD1|TRBV19|TRBJ1-2|-
TGTGCCAGTAGTACCCGGACAGGGGCCCCAAACTATGGCTACACCTTC
CASSTRTGAPNYGYTF
>-|TRBV7-2|TRBJ2-7|-
TGTGCCAGCAGGCAAAAGTTGGACAACTCCTACGAGCAGTACTTC
CASRQKLDNSYEQYF
>TRBD2|TRBV9|TRBJ2-1|-
TGTGCCAGCAGCGTAGCGGGAGGGACAGAGCAGTTCTTC
CASSVAGGTEQFF
>-|TRBV11-1|TRBJ1-1|-
TGTGCCAGCAGCTTAGAGGGAGGAATGAACACTGAAGCTTTCTTT
CASSLEGGMNTEAFF
>TRBD1|TRBV5-4|TRBJ1-2|-
TGTGCCAGCAGCACCCGGCTACAGGGGGGTTATGGCTACACCTTC
CASSTRLQGGYGYTF
>-|TRBV7-9|TRBJ2-5|-
TGTGCCAGCCGCTTTGTAGGAGGAGAGACCCAGTACTTC
CASRFVGGETQYF
>-|TRBV1|TRBJ2-3|-
TGCACCAGCAGTTCCTCCGGGACTAGCGGGGGGATCACAGATACGCAGTATTTT
CTSSSSGTSGGITDTQYF
>TRBD1|TRBV9|TRBJ1-2|-
TGTGCCAGCAGCCGGACCGAGACAGGGGTCGTTAACTATGGCTACACCTTC
CASSRTETGVVNYGYTF
>TRBD2|TRBV2|TRBJ2-1|-
TGTGCCAGCAGCCGACTAGCGGGGTACAATGAGCAGTTCTTC
CASSRLAGYNEQFF
>-|TRBV7-9|TRBJ2-3|-
TGTGCCAGCAGCAAAACCGACTACCGACTAACAGATACGCAGTATTTT
CASSKTDYRLTDTQYF
>-|TRBV5-1|TRBJ2-2|-
TGCGCCAGCAGCAACCGGGACACCGACACCGGGGAGCTGTTTTTT
CASSNRDTDTGELFF
>TRBD1|TRBV27|TRBJ2-7|-
TGTGCCAGCAGGAAAATTCGGGGACAGATCTACGAGCAGTACTTC
CASRKIRGQIYEQYF